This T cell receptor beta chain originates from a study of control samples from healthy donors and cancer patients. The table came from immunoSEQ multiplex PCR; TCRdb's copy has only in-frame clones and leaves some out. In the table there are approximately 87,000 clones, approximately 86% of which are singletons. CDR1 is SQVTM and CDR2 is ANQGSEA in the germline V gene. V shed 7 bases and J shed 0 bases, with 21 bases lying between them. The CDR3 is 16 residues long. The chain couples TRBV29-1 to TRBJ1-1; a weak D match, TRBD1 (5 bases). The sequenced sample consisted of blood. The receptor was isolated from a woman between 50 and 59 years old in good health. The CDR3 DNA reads TGCAGCGCACGAACGGGGGTCCACCTAATGAACACTGAAGCTTTCTTT. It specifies CSARTGVHLMNTEAFF. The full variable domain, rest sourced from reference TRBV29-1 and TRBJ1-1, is SAVISQKPSRDICQRGTSLTIQCQVDSQVTMMFWYRQQPGQSLTLIATANQGSEATYESGFVIDKFPISRPNLTFSTLTVSNMSPEDSSIYLCSARTGVHLMNTEAFFGQGTRLTVV.